The TCR beta chain under discussion was sequenced for a study of T cells in Graves' hyperthyroidism and ophthalmopathy. This clonotype was observed many times. As yet, its antigen is unknown. Study-level findings and limits: The blood repertoire included most of the expanded thyroid clonotypes above 0.001. The model identified upcoming ophthalmopathy a median approximately six months ahead of onset.

Reasons for excluding patients were uncontrolled infection, other autoimmune disease, pregnancy or lactation. Clinical symptoms, serum thyroxine and TRAb, thyroid ultrasound and orbital computed tomography were used for the diagnoses. RNA transcripts provided the source from which TCR beta CDR3 regions were amplified. The study used the HTBI primer set for a first-round RT-PCR of the TCR CDR3. TCRdb passed the multiplex PCR reads through MiXCR, listing each CDR3 protein once. The sample yields about 400,000 distinct CDR3 sequences, more than 13% seen once. Sample: blood. This sequence was found in a man aged 45 to 65 with Graves' ophthalmopathy.

The CDR3, as DNA: TGTGCCAGCAGTGACAGACGCGGGGGAGAGACCCAGTACTTC. This translates into CASSDRRGGETQYF. V usage is TRBV25-1 and J usage is TRBJ2-5; 7 bases are shared with TRBD2. Germline-derived CDR1 and CDR2 are MGHDK and SYGVNS. The length of the CDR3 is 14 residues. The V segment lost 3 bases and the J segment 4 bases; nucleotides outside the gene matches: 5.